This entry is about one T cell receptor beta chain. Its target is not known. The data stem from a study of T cell responses to AZD1222 COVID-19 vaccine. The overall study: Second-dose timings of about 4 or about 12 weeks were pooled.

The study, taken as a whole, reports: Among the donors, most were white British and more were female, and clonal diversity was possibly underestimated.

Sequencing was performed with immunoSEQ multiplex PCR; in TCRdb, only in-frame clones are kept and a portion is missing. The sample contains roughly 120,000 clones, about nine tenths of which appear only once. Trimming shortened V by 0 bases and J by 7 bases, and 8 bases separated the two germline ends. CDR1 and CDR2 (germline): SGHNT, YYREEE (reference sequence). There are 13 residues in the CDR3. The V gene is TRBV5-4, the J gene TRBJ1-5; no firm D call. The TCR sequence derives from an adult in good health. The sequencing here drew on peripheral blood, taken on day 0 of AZD1222 vaccination. CDR3 sequence: CASSLAPYQPQHF. DNA for the CDR3: TGTGCCAGCAGCTTGGCCCCCTACCAGCCCCAGCATTTT.